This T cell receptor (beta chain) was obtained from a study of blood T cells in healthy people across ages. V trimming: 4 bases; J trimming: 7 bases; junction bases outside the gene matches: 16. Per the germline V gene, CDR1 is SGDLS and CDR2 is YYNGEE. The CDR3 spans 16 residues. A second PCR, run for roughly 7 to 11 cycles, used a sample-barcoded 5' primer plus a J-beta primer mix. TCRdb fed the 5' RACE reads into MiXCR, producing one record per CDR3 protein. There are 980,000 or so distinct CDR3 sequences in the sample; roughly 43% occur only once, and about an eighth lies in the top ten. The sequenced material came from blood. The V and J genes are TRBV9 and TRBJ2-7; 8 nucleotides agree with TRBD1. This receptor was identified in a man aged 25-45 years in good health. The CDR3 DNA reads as TGTGCCAGCAGCCCCCCCCGAAGGACAGGGCATGTAGAGCAGTACTTC. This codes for CASSPPRRTGHVEQYF.